One and the same sample provided the 23 T cell receptor beta chains below, sequenced in a study of cytomegalovirus exposure and HLA in healthy donors. Only in-frame clones appear in the TCRdb table, and some are missing; sequencing was by immunoSEQ multiplex PCR. Seen here are more than 85,000 clones, 85% to 90% observed once, and the top ten hold more than 2%. The specimen sequenced was PBMCs. These receptors originate from a woman under 30 in good health and CMV-seronegative.

The chain has TRBV5-4 and TRBJ1-5, with a possible D match to TRBD1 (6 bases). The CDR3 runs 18 residues. The germline V gene encodes CDR1 SGHNT and CDR2 YYREEE (reference sequence). V was cut by 0 bases and J by 2 bases, with 18 bases left in between. Written as DNA, the CDR3 is TGTGCCAGCAGCTTGGGGGGGACATATGATTTAGGCAATCAGCCCCAGCATTTT. Translating gives CASSLGGTYDLGNQPQHF.

The chain carries TRBV4-3 and TRBJ2-1, with D maybe TRBD1 (6 bases). The CDR3 totals 14 residues. The V end lost 2 bases, the J end lost 5 bases, and 10 bases lay between the germline ends. Germline V gives CDR1 LGHNA, CDR2 YSLEER. As DNA, the CDR3 is TGCGCCAGCAGCCAACACGGACAGAACAATGAGCAGTTCTTC. Translation gives CASSQHGQNNEQFF.

The chain combines TRBV28 with TRBJ2-6, with D maybe TRBD1 (6 bases). Germline lookup yields CDR1 MDHEN and CDR2 SYDVKM. V was shortened by 5 bases and J by 0 bases, with 11 bases between the two germline ends. This CDR3 spans 16 amino acids. The CDR3 nucleotides read TGTGCCAGCAGTCTTGGGACAACCTCTGGGGCCAACGTCCTGACTTTC. Residues: CASSLGTTSGANVLTF.

The chain employs TRBV28 and TRBJ1-5; perhaps TRBD1 as D (5 bases). This CDR3 is 15 amino acids long. From germline, CDR1 is MDHEN and CDR2 SYDVKM. The germline V and J ends were trimmed by 6 bases and 2 bases, with 14 bases remaining between them. The CDR3 loop is CASRSAGFGNQPQHF. CDR3 sequence (DNA): TGTGCCAGCAGGAGCGCAGGGTTCGGCAATCAGCCCCAGCATTTT.

The V and J genes are TRBV9 and TRBJ2-1; the match to TRBD1 covers 10 bases. Germline V gene sequence: CDR1 SGDLS, CDR2 YYNGEE. Trimming cost V 3 bases and J 8 bases; bases outside gene matches: 11. This CDR3 comprises 16 residues. The DNA for the CDR3 is TGTGCCAGCAGCGCCGCAGACAGGGGGCGCGAACATGAGCAGTTCTTC. Protein sequence: CASSAADRGREHEQFF.

The V call is TRBV10-3, the J call TRBJ1-2, with 7 bases that match TRBD1. The V segment lost 8 bases and the J segment 2 bases; nucleotides outside the gene matches: 8. This CDR3 is built from 14 residues. Germline lookup yields CDR1 ENHRY and CDR2 SYGVKD. DNA for the CDR3: TGTGCCATCTCAGGAGGGGGCTCAAACTATGGCTACACCTTC. It codes for CAISGGGSNYGYTF.

The rearrangement uses TRBV7-6 and TRBJ2-2, with 11 nucleotides matching TRBD2. The V and J ends lost 1 base and 0 bases, in that order; junction bases with no gene match: 10. The CDR3 has 20 residues. Germline V gives CDR1 SGHVS, CDR2 FNYEAQ. CDR3: CASSLGGSSGGPSNTGELFF. DNA of the CDR3: TGTGCCAGCAGCTTAGGGGGGTCTAGCGGGGGGCCTTCGAACACCGGGGAGCTGTTTTTT. The full variable domain, with the rest looked up from reference TRBV7-6 and TRBJ2-2, is GAGVSQSPRYKVTKRGQDVALRCDPISGHVSLYWYRQALGQGPEFLTYFNYEAQQDKSGLPNDRFSAERPEGSISTLTIQRTEQRDSAMYRCASSLGGSSGGPSNTGELFFGEGSRLTVL.

This sequence joins TRBV7-6 and TRBJ1-1; possible D gene TRBD1, 6 bases. Germline CDR1 and CDR2: SGHVS and FNYEAQ. The CDR3 contains 15 residues. V dropped 1 base and J dropped 5 bases, with 14 bases sitting between them. DNA of the CDR3: TGTGCCAGCAGCTTAGGGGCGGGGGCCGGGACTGAAGCTTTCTTT. Translated: CASSLGAGAGTEAFF.

This clone was seen only once. This chain connects TRBV7-2 to TRBJ2-3; D possibly corresponds to TRBD1 (7 bases). V was clipped by 5 bases and J by 0 bases, with 15 bases between them. The CDR3 is 16 amino acids. Germline CDR1 is SGHTA and CDR2 is FQGNSA. For the CDR3, the DNA is TGTGCCAGCAGCCGAGGAGGGGGCCCTAGCACAGATACGCAGTATTTT. Translating gives CASSRGGGPSTDTQYF.

A few counts support this clone. The DNA for the CDR3 is TGTGCCAGTAGTATAGGAGGACAACCTGGAAACACCATATATTTT. As protein: CASSIGGQPGNTIYF. V gene TRBV19 combines with J gene TRBJ1-3; tentatively, D is TRBD1 (5 bases). Deletions cut 1 base from V and 2 bases from J, with 9 bases between. The CDR3 covers 15 residues. Germline V gene lookup returns CDR1 LNHDA and CDR2 SQIVND (reference sequence).

The rearrangement links TRBV7-9 to TRBJ2-1; TRBD1 aligns across 11 bases. Germline CDR1 is SEHNR and CDR2 is FQNEAQ (reference sequence). The V segment lost 10 bases and the J segment 9 bases; nucleotides outside the gene matches: 14. CDR3 length: 15 residues. This chain's CDR3 is CATPGDRGSSGEQFF. CDR3 nucleotide sequence: TGTGCCACCCCCGGGGACAGGGGGAGTTCGGGTGAGCAGTTCTTC.

The table lists this clone with a count of one. The chain uses TRBV5-1 and TRBJ2-2; D is undetermined. The CDR3 contains 14 residues. V shed 4 bases and J shed 5 bases, with 12 bases lying between them. Per germline, CDR1 SGHRS and CDR2 YFSETQ. CDR3 protein: CASSPHQATGELFF. Written as DNA, the CDR3 is TGCGCCAGCAGCCCCCACCAGGCGACCGGGGAGCTGTTTTTT.

J is TRBJ2-5 and V is TRBV30, with D possibly matching TRBD1 (5 bases). From germline, CDR1 is GTSNPN and CDR2 SVGIG (reference sequence). Trimming took 0 bases from V and 2 from J, leaving 7 bases between them. The CDR3 spans 13 residues. The CDR3 nucleotides are TGTGCCTGGAGTGTAGGGGCACAAGAGACCCAGTACTTC. Translation: CAWSVGAQETQYF.

The chain joins TRBV29-1 to TRBJ1-1; D might be TRBD1 (6 bases). The V and J ends lost 6 bases and 5 bases respectively, with 16 bases between them. Germline CDR1 reads SQVTM; CDR2 reads ANQGSEA. The CDR3 spans 13 residues. The CDR3: CSVPGQRVTEAFF. The DNA of the CDR3 is TGCAGCGTCCCTGGACAGAGAGTGACTGAAGCTTTCTTT. The full variable domain, rest sourced from reference TRBV29-1 and TRBJ1-1, is SAVISQKPSRDICQRGTSLTIQCQVDSQVTMMFWYRQQPGQSLTLIATANQGSEATYESGFVIDKFPISRPNLTFSTLTVSNMSPEDSSIYLCSVPGQRVTEAFFGQGTRLTVV.

The V and J genes are TRBV6-6 and TRBJ1-1, with 7 bases identical to TRBD1. Germline V gene lookup returns CDR1 MNHNY and CDR2 SVGAGI (reference sequence). This CDR3 has 14 amino acids. In nucleotides, the CDR3 is TGTGTTATCCAGACAGGGATAGAAAACACTGAAGCTTTCTTT. It encodes CVIQTGIENTEAFF.

The CDR3 DNA sequence: TGTGCCAGCAGCGTAGCGGGGGGCAGTGATTCACCCCTCCACTTT. Encoded protein: CASSVAGGSDSPLHF. The chain carries TRBV9 and TRBJ1-6, with a tentative D call TRBD1 (6 bases). The CDR3 is made up of 15 amino acids. Trimming removed 0 bases at V and 8 bases at J, with 12 bases between. CDR1 and CDR2 (germline): SGDLS, YYNGEE.

The chain recombines TRBV5-4 with TRBJ2-3; tentative D call: TRBD2 (5 bases). CDR1 and CDR2 from the germline V gene are SGHNT and YYREEE (reference sequence). The length of the CDR3 is 13 residues. V was shortened by 4 bases and J by 4 bases, with 10 bases between the two germline ends. The CDR3 sequence is CASSQAEADTQYF. For the CDR3, the DNA is TGTGCCAGCAGCCAGGCGGAGGCAGATACGCAGTATTTT.

This rearrangement joins TRBV6-5 to TRBJ1-1; TRBD1 matches at 7 bases. The CDR3 is made up of 15 amino acids. CDR1 MNHEY and CDR2 SVGAGI come from the germline V gene. The trim removed 2 bases at V and 1 base at J, leaving 4 bases unmatched. In nucleotides, the CDR3 is TGTGCCAGCAGTTACAGGGGGCCTGGGAACACTGAAGCTTTCTTT. It encodes CASSYRGPGNTEAFF.

The chain carries TRBV25-1 and TRBJ2-7; TRBD2 might be the D (6 bases). The CDR3 runs 14 residues. In germline, CDR1 is MGHDK, CDR2 SYGVNS. The V end lost 4 bases, the J end lost 3 bases, and 13 bases lay between the germline ends. The CDR3 DNA is TGTGCCAGCAGTGTTACCGGGAGCTACTACGAGCAGTACTTC. It specifies CASSVTGSYYEQYF.

The chain carries TRBV28 and TRBJ2-7, with D perhaps matching TRBD1 (6 bases). Germline V gene data show CDR1 as MDHEN and CDR2 as SYDVKM. The CDR3 has 13 amino acids. V lost 7 bases and J lost 3, with 13 bases in between. The CDR3 is CASNGAGVYEQYF. The CDR3, as DNA: TGTGCCAGCAATGGGGCAGGGGTCTACGAGCAGTACTTC.

The chain has TRBV23-1 and TRBJ1-2; possibly TRBD1 for D (6 bases). TRBV23-1 is an open reading frame, and its role is uncertain. This CDR3 is built from 18 residues. Trimming stripped 1 base from V and 0 bases from J, with 18 bases between. CDR3 in DNA: TGCGCCAGCAGTCAATGTTGTTCTGGGACATTTTCTAACTATGGCTACACCTTC. This sequence encodes CASSQCCSGTFSNYGYTF.

The V call is TRBV6-4, the J call TRBJ2-7; D is undetermined. The CDR3 runs to 14 residues. Looked up from germline, CDR1 is MRHNA and CDR2 is SNTAGT. V lost 0 bases, J lost 0 bases, and 6 bases lay in between. CDR3 DNA sequence: TGTGCCAGCAGTGACTCCGCTAACTCCTACGAGCAGTACTTC. It yields the protein CASSDSANSYEQYF.

The chain joins TRBV7-2 to TRBJ1-2, with TRBD1 matching over 9 bases. CDR3 size: 16 residues. V shed 1 base, J shed 4 bases, and the junction held 7 bases outside the gene matches. The V gene's germline CDR1 is SGHTA and CDR2 FQGNSA. The CDR3 protein is CASSLGGTGLAYGYTF. The CDR3 nucleotides read TGTGCCAGCAGCTTAGGTGGGACAGGGCTTGCCTATGGCTACACCTTC.